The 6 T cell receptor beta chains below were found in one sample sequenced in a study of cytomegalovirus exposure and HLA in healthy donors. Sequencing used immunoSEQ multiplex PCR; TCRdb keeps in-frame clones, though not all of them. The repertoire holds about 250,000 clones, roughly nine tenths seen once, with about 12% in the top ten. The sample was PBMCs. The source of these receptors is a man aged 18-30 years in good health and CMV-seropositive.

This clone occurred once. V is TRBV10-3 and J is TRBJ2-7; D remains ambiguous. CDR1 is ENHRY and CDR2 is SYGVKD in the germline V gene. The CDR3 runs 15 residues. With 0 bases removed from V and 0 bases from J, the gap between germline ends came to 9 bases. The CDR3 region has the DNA TGTGCCATCAGTGAGTCCCTGGGCAGCTCCTACGAGCAGTACTTC. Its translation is CAISESLGSSYEQYF.

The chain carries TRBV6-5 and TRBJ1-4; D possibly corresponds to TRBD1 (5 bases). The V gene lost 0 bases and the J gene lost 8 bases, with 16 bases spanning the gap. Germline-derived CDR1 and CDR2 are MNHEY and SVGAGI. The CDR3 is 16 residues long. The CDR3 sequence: CASSYSVQGRREKLFF. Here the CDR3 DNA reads TGTGCCAGCAGTTACTCGGTCCAGGGTCGTCGAGAAAAACTGTTTTTT.

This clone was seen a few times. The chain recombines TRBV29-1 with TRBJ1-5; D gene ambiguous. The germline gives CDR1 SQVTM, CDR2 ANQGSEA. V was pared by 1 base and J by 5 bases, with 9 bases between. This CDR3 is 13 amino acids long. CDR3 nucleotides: TGCAGCGTTGAAGTTGACCCAGATCAGCCCCAGCATTTT. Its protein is CSVEVDPDQPQHF.

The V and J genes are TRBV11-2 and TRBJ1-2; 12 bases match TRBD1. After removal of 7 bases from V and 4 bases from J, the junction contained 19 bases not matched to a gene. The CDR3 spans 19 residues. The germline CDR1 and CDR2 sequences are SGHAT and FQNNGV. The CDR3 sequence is CASTPGGRDRGREGYGYTF. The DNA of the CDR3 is TGTGCCAGCACCCCTGGGGGTAGGGACAGGGGGCGAGAAGGCTATGGCTACACCTTC.

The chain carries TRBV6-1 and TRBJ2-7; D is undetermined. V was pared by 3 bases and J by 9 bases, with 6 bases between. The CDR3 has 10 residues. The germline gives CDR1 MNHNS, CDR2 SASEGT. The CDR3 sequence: CASSEAGQYF. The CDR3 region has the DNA TGTGCCAGCAGTGAGGCCGGGCAGTACTTC.

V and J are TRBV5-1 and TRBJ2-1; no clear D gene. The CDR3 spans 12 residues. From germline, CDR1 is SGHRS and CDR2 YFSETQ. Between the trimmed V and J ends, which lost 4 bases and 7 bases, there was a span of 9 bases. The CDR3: CASSEYVNEQFF. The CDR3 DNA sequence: TGCGCCAGCAGCGAGTACGTTAATGAGCAGTTCTTC.